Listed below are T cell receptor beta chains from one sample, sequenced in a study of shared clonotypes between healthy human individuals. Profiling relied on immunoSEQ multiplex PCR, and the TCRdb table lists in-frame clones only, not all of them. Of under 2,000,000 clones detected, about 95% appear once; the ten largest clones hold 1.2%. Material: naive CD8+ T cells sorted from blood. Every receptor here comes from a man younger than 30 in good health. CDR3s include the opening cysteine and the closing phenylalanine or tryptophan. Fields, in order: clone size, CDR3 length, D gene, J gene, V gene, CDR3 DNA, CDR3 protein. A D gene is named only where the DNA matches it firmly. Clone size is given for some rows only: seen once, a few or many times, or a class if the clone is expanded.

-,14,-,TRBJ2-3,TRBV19,TGTGCCAGTAGTCCCATGGGGAGTACAGATACGCAGTATTTT,CASSPMGSTDTQYF
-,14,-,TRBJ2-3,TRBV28,TGTGCCAGCAGGGTACAGGGAGACACAGATACGCAGTATTTT,CASRVQGDTDTQYF
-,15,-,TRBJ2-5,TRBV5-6,TGTGCCAGCAGCTTGCGGGTTCTTGGGCAAGAGACCCAGTACTTC,CASSLRVLGQETQYF
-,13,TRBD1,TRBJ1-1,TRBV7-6,TGTGCCAGCAGCCTAAGACAGGGTGCTGAAGCTTTCTTT,CASSLRQGAEAFF
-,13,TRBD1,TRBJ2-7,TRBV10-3,TGTGCCATCAGGGAGACAGGGGAGCGCGAGCAGTACTTC,CAIRETGEREQYF
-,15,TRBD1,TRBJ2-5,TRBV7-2,TGTGCCAGCAGCTTAGGGACAGGGCTGTTAGAGACCCAGTACTTC,CASSLGTGLLETQYF
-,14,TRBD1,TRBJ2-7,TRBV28,TGTGCCAGCACTTGGACAGGGATGTCCTACGAGCAGTACTTC,CASTWTGMSYEQYF
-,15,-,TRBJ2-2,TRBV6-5,TGTGCCAGCAGTTATGGGCAGGGCAACACCGGGGAGCTGTTTTTT,CASSYGQGNTGELFF
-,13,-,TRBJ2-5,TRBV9,TGTGCCAGCAGCCCGAGTGACCAAGAGACCCAGTACTTC,CASSPSDQETQYF
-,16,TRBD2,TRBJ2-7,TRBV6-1,TGTGCCAGCAGTGAAGCGCGCCTAGCGGGATCCTACGAGCAGTACTTC,CASSEARLAGSYEQYF
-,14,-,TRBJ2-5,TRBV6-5,TGTGCCAGCAGTTACCTCCTCAATCAAGAGACCCAGTACTTC,CASSYLLNQETQYF
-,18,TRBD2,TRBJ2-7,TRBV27,TGTGCCAGCAGTCACGCCGGGACTAGCGGGAGCCCTGTCTACGAGCAGTACTTC,CASSHAGTSGSPVYEQYF
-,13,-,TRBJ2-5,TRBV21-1,TGTGCCAGCAAGGACATCCCCCCAGAGACCCAGTACTTC,CASKDIPPETQYF
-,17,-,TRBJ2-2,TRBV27,TGTGCCAGCAGTTTCTCAGTAGGGGAGGCGAACACCGGGGAGCTGTTTTTT,CASSFSVGEANTGELFF
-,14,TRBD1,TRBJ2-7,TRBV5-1,TGCGCCAGCAGCTTCTTCTCGGGACAGGACGAGCAGTACTTC,CASSFFSGQDEQYF
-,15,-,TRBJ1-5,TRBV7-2,TGTGCCAGCAGCTTGGACCCTTATAGCAATCAGCCCCAGCATTTT,CASSLDPYSNQPQHF
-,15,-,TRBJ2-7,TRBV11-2,TGTGCCAGCAGCTTAGAGGGGAGAAGCTCCTACGAGCAGTACTTC,CASSLEGRSSYEQYF
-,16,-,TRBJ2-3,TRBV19,TGTGCCAGTAGTAGTGAGGGTACCCCATACACAGATACGCAGTATTTT,CASSSEGTPYTDTQYF
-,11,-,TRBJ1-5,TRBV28,TGTGCCAGCAGCTTTAGTTGGACCCAGCATTTT,CASSFSWTQHF
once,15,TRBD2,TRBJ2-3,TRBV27,TGTGCCAGCAGTCCGGGGACTAGCGGAACAGATACGCAGTATTTT,CASSPGTSGTDTQYF
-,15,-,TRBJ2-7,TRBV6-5,TGTGCCAGCAGCCCCCGGGACGGGTACTCCTACGAGCAGTACTTC,CASSPRDGYSYEQYF
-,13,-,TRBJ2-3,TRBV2,TGTGCCAGCAGTGACTATAGCACAGATACGCAGTATTTT,CASSDYSTDTQYF